A selection of T cell receptor beta chains follows, all from one sample in a study of T cell responses to AZD1222 COVID-19 vaccine. Profiled with immunoSEQ multiplex PCR; TCRdb holds only in-frame clones, not every one. The sample has more than 150,000 clones, 94% seen once. Sample: peripheral blood, taken 28 days after the second AZD1222 dose. The receptors originated from an adult who received the AZD1222 COVID-19 vaccine. CDR3s include the opening cysteine and the closing phenylalanine or tryptophan. Each record gives: clone size, V gene, J gene, D gene, CDR3 DNA, CDR3 protein. D genes are given only for firm matches. Clone size is stated in some rows and not others, as once, few, many or a class when expanded.

>NA|TRBV7-3|TRBJ2-1|TRBD1
TGTGCCAGCAGCTCAGAACAGGGGGTAGTCAATGAGCAGTTCTTC
CASSSEQGVVNEQFF
>NA|TRBV10-3|TRBJ1-1|TRBD1
TGTGCCATCAGTGAGTCCCGGGACAGGGGGAAAGCTTTCTTT
CAISESRDRGKAFF
>NA|TRBV10-3|TRBJ2-2|TRBD2
TGTGCCATCAGTCCCGGGACTAGCGGGGGCAACACCGGGGAGCTGTTTTTT
CAISPGTSGGNTGELFF
>NA|TRBV11-3|TRBJ2-5|TRBD1
TGTGCCAGCAGCTTAGCAGGGGGCCCGGCCCAGTACTTC
CASSLAGGPAQYF
>once|TRBV18|TRBJ2-7|NA
TGTGCCAGCTCAGATTCCACAGGAGCCTACGAGCAGTACTTC
CASSDSTGAYEQYF
>NA|TRBV11-2|TRBJ2-7|NA
TGTGCCAGCAGCCCCGCCCCCCAGGGCTACGAGCAGTACTTC
CASSPAPQGYEQYF
>NA|TRBV11-3|TRBJ2-4|NA
TGTGCCAGCAGCCGCATGGACGGAAACATTCAGTACTTC
CASSRMDGNIQYF
>NA|TRBV5-1|TRBJ2-6|NA
TGCGCCAGCAGCTTGGACGGGAACTCTGGGGCCAACGTCCTGACTTTC
CASSLDGNSGANVLTF
>NA|TRBV5-6|TRBJ2-7|NA
TGTGCCAGCAGCGCAGCCCAGGTGAGGGAGCAGTACTTC
CASSAAQVREQYF
>few|TRBV7-8|TRBJ1-6|NA
TGTGCCAGCAGCAACATACAGGGTTATAATTCACCCCTCCACTTT
CASSNIQGYNSPLHF
>NA|TRBV19|TRBJ1-4|TRBD1
TGTGCCAGTAGCCCTCAGGGGGAAACTAATGAAAAACTGTTTTTT
CASSPQGETNEKLFF
>NA|TRBV9|TRBJ1-1|NA
TGTGCCAGCAGCGTAGGAGGGAGCACTGAAGCTTTCTTT
CASSVGGSTEAFF
>once|TRBV5-4|TRBJ1-3|NA
TGTGCCAGCAGCTTGGATAACGGAGGAAACACCATATATTTT
CASSLDNGGNTIYF
>once|TRBV9|TRBJ2-7|NA
TGTGCCAGCAGCGGAGGGGGGGCAGCCTACGAGCAGTACTTC
CASSGGGAAYEQYF
>NA|TRBV13|TRBJ1-2|NA
TGTGCCAGCAGCTTAGCACAGCACGGCTACACCTTC
CASSLAQHGYTF
>NA|TRBV28|TRBJ2-2|NA
TGTGCCAGCAAGGCAGGGGACGCCGGGGAGCTGTTTTTT
CASKAGDAGELFF
>NA|TRBV27|TRBJ1-1|NA
TGTGCCAGCAGTTACGGGGCGTACACTGAAGCTTTCTTT
CASSYGAYTEAFF
>NA|TRBV10-3|TRBJ2-3|TRBD1
TGTGCCATCAGCGCGGGACAGGGTGACACAGATACGCAGTATTTT
CAISAGQGDTDTQYF
>NA|TRBV4-1|TRBJ1-1|TRBD1
TGCGCCAGCAGCCAACCGGGACAGGGGAGTGAAGCTTTCTTT
CASSQPGQGSEAFF
>once|TRBV30|TRBJ1-6|NA
TGTGCCTGGAGGGGAGGGAGTTCACCCCTCCACTTT
CAWRGGSSPLHF
>NA|TRBV18|TRBJ2-5|NA
TGTGCCAGCTCAACAGGTGGGGAGACCCAGTACTTC
CASSTGGETQYF
>NA|TRBV7-9|TRBJ2-5|NA
TGTGCCAGCAGCCGCACAGGGTTCAAGACCCAGTACTTC
CASSRTGFKTQYF
>NA|TRBV7-3|TRBJ1-2|TRBD1
TGTGCCAGCAGCCAGGGGGGGACACCCGCTTCCGCCTTC
CASSQGGTPASAF
>NA|TRBV3-1/TRBV3-2|TRBJ1-3|NA
TGTGCCAGCAGCCCGGAACTAGGAGGCGACTCTGGAAACACCATATATTTT
CASSPELGGDSGNTIYF
>once|TRBV5-1|TRBJ1-5|TRBD1
TGCGCCAGCAGCTTGCTTGGGACAGGGGATGGGCCCCAGCATTTT
CASSLLGTGDGPQHF
>once|TRBV19|TRBJ1-5|TRBD1
TGTGCCAGTAGTCTCAGGGGGTCGGGTCAGCCCCAGCATTTT
CASSLRGSGQPQHF
>once|TRBV11-2|TRBJ2-7|TRBD2
TGTGCCAGCAGCTTAGTAGCGGGAGGGCCCTACGAGCAGTACTTC
CASSLVAGGPYEQYF
>NA|TRBV28|TRBJ2-1|TRBD2
TGTGCCAGCAGTGGACTAGTGCAGCAGTTCTTC
CASSGLVQQFF
>once|TRBV4-3|TRBJ2-7|NA
TGCGCCAGCAGCCAGGATAAGAGTTGGAGCTCCTACGAGCAGTACTTC
CASSQDKSWSSYEQYF
>NA|TRBV2|TRBJ2-5|NA
TGTGCCACCACGATACAGGGTCAAGAGACCCAGTACTTC
CATTIQGQETQYF
>NA|TRBV6-5|TRBJ1-4|TRBD1
TGTGCCAGCAGGTCGGACAGGGGGCGGAATGAAAAACTGTTTTTT
CASRSDRGRNEKLFF